This is a list of T cell receptor beta chains from one sample in a study of graft-versus-host responses after intestinal transplantation. TCRdb's copy holds only in-frame clones and misses some; the assay was immunoSEQ multiplex PCR. This sample has 25,000 to 35,000 clones; 70% to 85% occur once, and the top ten carry 15% to 20%. These TCRs' antigens remain unknown. This sample comprised unstimulated CD8+ T cells sorted from spleen or lymph node cells, obtained before intestinal transplant. These receptors came from a human donor who received an intestinal transplant. Both conserved end residues are trimmed from each CDR3. The order of the fields is V gene, J gene, clone size, CDR3 protein. The size entry is marked missing in some rows and otherwise reads once, few, many or a size class.

v_call: TRBV9; j_call: TRBJ2-7; clone_size: -; cdr3_aa: ASSVVGGPYEQY
v_call: TRBV29-1; j_call: TRBJ2-5; clone_size: -; cdr3_aa: SVEPVTGGRQETQY
v_call: TRBV27; j_call: TRBJ1-5; clone_size: -; cdr3_aa: ASSLRGQSTSNQPQH
v_call: TRBV11-2; j_call: TRBJ1-4; clone_size: -; cdr3_aa: ASSLWAGPGQTNEKLF
v_call: TRBV18; j_call: TRBJ2-3; clone_size: -; cdr3_aa: ASSPRMERGYTDTQY
v_call: TRBV19; j_call: TRBJ1-1; clone_size: -; cdr3_aa: ASSYAPGDTEAF
v_call: TRBV7-9; j_call: TRBJ2-3; clone_size: -; cdr3_aa: ASSLLREGGADTQY
v_call: TRBV7-9; j_call: TRBJ2-1; clone_size: -; cdr3_aa: ASSDGTSGNEQF
v_call: TRBV28; j_call: TRBJ2-1; clone_size: -; cdr3_aa: ASSSAGTFYNEQF
v_call: TRBV7-8; j_call: TRBJ1-5; clone_size: -; cdr3_aa: ASSLAQGNQPQH
v_call: TRBV9; j_call: TRBJ2-7; clone_size: -; cdr3_aa: AGSVGSSGNFYEQY
v_call: TRBV29-1; j_call: TRBJ2-3; clone_size: -; cdr3_aa: SVSPGETQY
v_call: TRBV28; j_call: TRBJ1-2; clone_size: -; cdr3_aa: ASLRGRVYGYT
v_call: TRBV7-2; j_call: TRBJ2-5; clone_size: -; cdr3_aa: ASSLPGVETQY
v_call: TRBV28; j_call: TRBJ2-7; clone_size: once; cdr3_aa: ASSPPGHTYEQY
v_call: TRBV27; j_call: TRBJ2-7; clone_size: -; cdr3_aa: ASSFRQGLEQY
v_call: TRBV28; j_call: TRBJ1-1; clone_size: -; cdr3_aa: ASGTGTSPPEAF
v_call: TRBV5-1; j_call: TRBJ2-3; clone_size: once; cdr3_aa: ASSDRERGVSRGTQY
v_call: TRBV29-1; j_call: TRBJ2-1; clone_size: -; cdr3_aa: SVEEGLARPFDEQF
v_call: TRBV5-6; j_call: TRBJ1-4; clone_size: once; cdr3_aa: ASSPSLRNEKLF
v_call: TRBV6-5; j_call: TRBJ2-5; clone_size: -; cdr3_aa: ASSYSGSQETQY
v_call: TRBV28; j_call: TRBJ2-3; clone_size: -; cdr3_aa: ASSFWRGGIDTQY
v_call: TRBV7-9; j_call: TRBJ2-5; clone_size: -; cdr3_aa: ASSLPGTPGAQY
v_call: TRBV4-1; j_call: TRBJ2-2; clone_size: -; cdr3_aa: ASSQGPGELF
v_call: TRBV11-2; j_call: TRBJ1-1; clone_size: -; cdr3_aa: ASSSWSTVNTEAF
v_call: TRBV4-1; j_call: TRBJ2-2; clone_size: -; cdr3_aa: ASTLSEAGGLTGELF
v_call: TRBV7-9; j_call: TRBJ2-1; clone_size: -; cdr3_aa: ASSLGGTYNEQF
v_call: TRBV14; j_call: TRBJ2-7; clone_size: -; cdr3_aa: ASSQPTAPEQY
v_call: TRBV19; j_call: TRBJ2-1; clone_size: -; cdr3_aa: ASSIDPSSYNEQF
v_call: TRBV5-6; j_call: TRBJ1-6; clone_size: -; cdr3_aa: ASSLPTGYNSPLH
v_call: TRBV5-1; j_call: TRBJ2-1; clone_size: -; cdr3_aa: ASSLGGEQF
v_call: TRBV19; j_call: TRBJ2-7; clone_size: once; cdr3_aa: ASSIVGESYEQY
v_call: TRBV27; j_call: TRBJ1-2; clone_size: -; cdr3_aa: ASAALGLTSYGYT
v_call: TRBV27; j_call: TRBJ2-1; clone_size: -; cdr3_aa: ASSLLAGGMDEQF
v_call: TRBV21-1; j_call: TRBJ1-5; clone_size: -; cdr3_aa: ASTSRAGAGRSNQPQH
v_call: TRBV9; j_call: TRBJ2-5; clone_size: -; cdr3_aa: ASSEITGETQY
v_call: TRBV27; j_call: TRBJ2-3; clone_size: -; cdr3_aa: ASSSYRTSGTDTQY
v_call: TRBV7-9; j_call: TRBJ2-7; clone_size: few; cdr3_aa: ASSPGTSGRGPADEQY
v_call: TRBV5-1; j_call: TRBJ2-1; clone_size: -; cdr3_aa: ASSPGHTQDEQF
v_call: TRBV7-6; j_call: TRBJ2-7; clone_size: once; cdr3_aa: ASSLGGGRALDEQY
v_call: TRBV30; j_call: TRBJ1-6; clone_size: few; cdr3_aa: AWAPLNNSPLH
v_call: TRBV6-6; j_call: TRBJ2-7; clone_size: once; cdr3_aa: ASSYEQGFEQY
v_call: TRBV2; j_call: TRBJ1-2; clone_size: -; cdr3_aa: ASSEFTGEDGYT
v_call: TRBV7-2; j_call: TRBJ1-5; clone_size: -; cdr3_aa: ASSPSAGPRNQPQH